This TCR beta chain was identified during a study of T cells in Graves' hyperthyroidism and ophthalmopathy. Trimming took 4 bases from V and 2 from J, leaving 10 bases between them. The CDR3 runs 13 residues. Germline V gene lookup returns CDR1 SQVTM and CDR2 ANQGSEA. Researchers amplified the TCR beta CDR3 regions from RNA transcripts. The HTBI primer set was used in a first-round RT-PCR of the TCR CDR3. TCRdb reprocessed the multiplex PCR reads via MiXCR and lists one record per CDR3 protein. The sample has some 580,000 distinct CDR3 sequences, 16% seen once. This clonotype was seen repeatedly, ten times or more.

The chain uses TRBV29-1 and TRBJ2-3, with D perhaps matching TRBD2 (5 bases). Input material: blood. The receptor was isolated from a woman in her thirties or forties with Graves' ophthalmopathy. The chain's CDR3 is CSVGPADTDTQYF. For the CDR3, the DNA is TGCAGCGTTGGCCCAGCGGACACAGATACGCAGTATTTT.